These 21 T cell receptor beta chains were sequenced from one sample in a study of T cell responses to AZD1222 COVID-19 vaccine. Using immunoSEQ multiplex PCR, the repertoire was profiled, and TCRdb retains in-frame clones only, with some absent. The data contain tens of thousands of clones, 89% of them singletons. The input for sequencing was peripheral blood, taken on day 0 of AZD1222 vaccination. The receptors derive from an adult in good health.

This chain uses TRBV6-6 with TRBJ2-7; tentatively, D is TRBD1 (6 bases). Germline loops: CDR1 MNHNY, CDR2 SVGAGI (reference sequence). V was clipped by 7 bases and J by 5 bases, with 9 bases between them. The CDR3 totals 11 residues. This CDR3 is CASKGEHEQYF. CDR3 nucleotides: TGTGCCAGCAAGGGGGAACACGAGCAGTACTTC.

For the CDR3, the DNA is TGTGCCAGCAGTATACAGCCGACTAATGAAAAACTGTTTTTT. It is translated as CASSIQPTNEKLFF. V usage is TRBV28 and J usage is TRBJ1-4, with D hard to call. The CDR3 length is 14 residues. CDR1 is MDHEN and CDR2 is SYDVKM in the germline V gene. V shed 5 bases and J shed 2 bases, with 9 bases lying between them.

This chain links TRBV7-8 with TRBJ2-5; TRBD1 might be the D (8 bases). There are 18 residues in the CDR3. Germline CDR1 is SGHVS and CDR2 is FQNEAQ. The V and J ends lost 5 bases and 1 base respectively, with 23 bases between them. CDR3 in amino acids: CASSPDRGLRKSQETQYF. As DNA, the CDR3 is TGTGCCAGCAGCCCAGACAGGGGACTACGGAAAAGCCAAGAGACCCAGTACTTC.

The gene calls are TRBV10-1 and TRBJ2-1, with 8 bases that match TRBD2. The CDR3 is made up of 17 amino acids. Germline CDR1 and CDR2: WNHNN and SYGVQD (reference sequence). The V and J ends lost 5 bases and 1 base, in that order; junction bases with no gene match: 10. In nucleotides, the CDR3 is TGCGCCAGCAGTTCCAGCGCTAGCGGGTCATCCTACAATGAGCAGTTCTTC. Protein: CASSSSASGSSYNEQFF.

J is TRBJ1-2 and V is TRBV6-5, with TRBD1 as a possible D gene (5 bases). The CDR3 contains 13 residues. V was pared by 5 bases and J by 4 bases, with 11 bases between. CDR1 and CDR2 from the germline V gene are MNHEY and SVGAGI. This chain's CDR3 is CASSTDRSYGYTF. CDR3 nucleotide sequence: TGTGCCAGCAGTACCGACAGATCCTATGGCTACACCTTC.

This clone was detected only once. V and J are TRBV19 and TRBJ2-6; the match to TRBD1 covers 8 bases. Germline CDR1 is LNHDA and CDR2 is SQIVND (reference sequence). This CDR3 region has 15 residues. V dropped 4 bases and J dropped 3; count of bases not matched to a gene: 2. The CDR3 DNA reads TGTGCCAGTAGTAGGACAGGGTTTGGGGCCAACGTCCTGACTTTC. Its protein product is CASSRTGFGANVLTF.

The rearrangement joins TRBV27 to TRBJ2-2, with a possible D match to TRBD2 (5 bases). V was pared by 2 bases and J by 6 bases, with 7 bases between. Germline CDR1 and CDR2: MNHEY and SMNVEV (reference sequence). This CDR3 contains 13 residues. In DNA form, the CDR3 reads TGTGCCAGCAGTTTAGACGGGGCCGGGGAGCTGTTTTTT. Amino acids: CASSLDGAGELFF.

This clone was counted a single time. The chain has TRBV6-5 and TRBJ1-2; D gene uncertain. The germline V and J ends were trimmed by 7 bases and 2 bases, with 11 bases remaining between them. Germline V gene sequence: CDR1 MNHEY, CDR2 SVGAGI. The CDR3 has 13 residues. The CDR3, as DNA: TGTGCCAGCAAGGAGGCGAAAAACTATGGCTACACCTTC. It specifies CASKEAKNYGYTF.

This chain connects TRBV2 to TRBJ2-1; TRBD2 matches 9 bases. CDR3 length: 15 residues. The trim removed 6 bases at V and 7 bases at J, leaving 10 bases unmatched. The germline V gene has CDR1 SNHLY and CDR2 FYNNEI. CDR3 loop: CASRLMAGGPNEQFF. In DNA form, the CDR3 reads TGTGCCAGCAGACTTATGGCGGGAGGGCCGAATGAGCAGTTCTTC. Full variable domain (outside the CDR3, taken from reference TRBV2 and TRBJ2-1): EPEVTQTPSHQVTQMGQEVILRCVPISNHLYFYWYRQILGQKVEFLVSFYNNEISEKSEIFDDQFSVERPDGSNFTLKIRSTKLEDSAMYFCASRLMAGGPNEQFFGPGTRLTVL.

In DNA, the CDR3 is TGTGCCAGCAGTTACCGTGAAAGGGCCACTGAAGCTTTCTTT. Translation gives CASSYRERATEAFF. This sequence joins TRBV6-5 and TRBJ1-1; no definite D call. V dropped 2 bases and J dropped 4 bases, with 11 bases sitting between them. Germline V gene sequence: CDR1 MNHEY, CDR2 SVGAGI. This CDR3 comprises 14 residues.

This chain links TRBV19 with TRBJ1-1; TRBD1 matches at 10 bases. Germline V gene lookup returns CDR1 LNHDA and CDR2 SQIVND (reference sequence). J lost 1 base, V lost 7 bases, and 6 bases had no gene match. The length of the CDR3 is 15 residues. The CDR3 region has the DNA TGTGCCAGTACTAACCGGGACAGGGGGAACACTGAAGCTTTCTTT. This codes for CASTNRDRGNTEAFF.

The chain uses TRBV19 and TRBJ2-3, with 9 positions matching TRBD2. Germline assignment: CDR1 LNHDA and CDR2 SQIVND (reference sequence). The CDR3 is made up of 16 amino acids. The junction had 15 bases not matched to a gene; V was cut back by 11 bases and J by 3 bases. The chain's CDR3 is CASSPLAGWMTDTQYF. Here the CDR3 DNA reads TGTGCCTCCAGTCCCCTAGCGGGGTGGATGACAGATACGCAGTATTTT. The complete variable domain, with remaining parts taken from reference TRBV19 and TRBJ2-3, reads DGGITQSPKYLFRKEGQNVTLSCEQNLNHDAMYWYRQDPGQGLRLIYYSQIVNDFQKGDIAEGYSVSREKKESFPLTVTSAQKNPTAFYLCASSPLAGWMTDTQYFGPGTRLTVL.

This sequence joins TRBV6-2 or TRBV6-3 and TRBJ1-6; 8 nucleotides line up with TRBD1. Trimming took 2 bases from V and 8 from J; bases not matched to a gene: 5. The CDR3 sequence is 15 residues long. Germline values: CDR1 MNHEY, CDR2 SVGEGT. The CDR3 is CASSYDRGVYSPLHF. The CDR3 nucleotides are TGTGCCAGCAGTTACGACAGGGGAGTTTATTCACCCCTCCACTTT.

The CDR3 sequence is CASSYSETGPYEQYF. CDR3 nucleotide sequence: TGTGCCAGCAGTTACTCGGAGACAGGGCCCTACGAGCAGTACTTC. The V call is TRBV6-5, the J call TRBJ2-7; 7 positions match TRBD1. Germline assignment: CDR1 MNHEY and CDR2 SVGAGI. CDR3 size: 15 residues. Trimming at V came to 0 bases and at J to 2 bases, leaving 4 bases not matched to a gene.

V is TRBV9 and J is TRBJ1-1; TRBD1 might be the D (6 bases). Trimming stripped 0 bases from V and 3 bases from J, with 12 bases between. This CDR3 is built from 15 residues. The germline V gene encodes CDR1 SGDLS and CDR2 YYNGEE. The DNA of the CDR3 is TGTGCCAGCAGCGTAGGAACAGGGAGGGACACTGAAGCTTTCTTT. Residues: CASSVGTGRDTEAFF.

The CDR3 protein is CASSSTQGTEAFF. The DNA for the CDR3 is TGTGCCAGCAGCTCCACCCAGGGGACTGAAGCTTTCTTT. The rearrangement links TRBV7-2 to TRBJ1-1, with a weak D call TRBD1 (6 bases). V lost 4 bases and J lost 5, with 11 bases in between. CDR1 SGHTA and CDR2 FQGNSA come from the germline V gene. This CDR3 is built from 13 residues.

The rearrangement links TRBV24-1 to TRBJ2-7; D tentatively fits TRBD1 or TRBD2 (5 bases each). The germline V gene has CDR1 KGHDR and CDR2 SFDVKD. CDR3 size: 17 residues. V lost 3 bases and J lost 0, with 17 bases in between. The CDR3 loop reads CATSDLYSGTSSYEQYF. In DNA form, the CDR3 reads TGTGCCACCAGTGATCTCTACTCCGGGACGAGCTCCTACGAGCAGTACTTC.

The rearrangement joins TRBV6-5 to TRBJ2-7, with D tentatively TRBD1 or TRBD2 (5 bases each). V gave up 4 bases and J gave up 6 bases, with 13 bases separating them. Germline V CDR1 and CDR2: MNHEY, SVGAGI. This CDR3 has 13 residues. Here the CDR3 reads CASSSPTGGEQYF. The DNA for the CDR3 is TGTGCCAGCAGTTCCCCGACTGGGGGCGAGCAGTACTTC.

This sequence joins TRBV7-2 and TRBJ2-1; 10 nucleotides line up with TRBD2. There are 14 residues in the CDR3. From germline, CDR1 is SGHTA and CDR2 FQGNSA. V dropped 6 bases and J dropped 7; count of bases not matched to a gene: 6. CDR3 loop: CASRRPGLANEQFF. The CDR3 DNA follows: TGTGCCAGCAGACGACCGGGACTAGCGAATGAGCAGTTCTTC.

V usage is TRBV15 and J usage is TRBJ1-4; D remains ambiguous. The V end lost 0 bases, the J end lost 7 bases, and 12 bases lay between the germline ends. There are 15 residues in the CDR3. Looked up from germline, CDR1 is LNHNV and CDR2 is YYDKDF (reference sequence). CDR3 coding DNA: TGTGCCACCAGCAGAGATCCCTTTGCCCGTGAAAAACTGTTTTTT. It specifies CATSRDPFAREKLFF.

The chain employs TRBV28 and TRBJ2-7; TRBD1 matches at 9 bases. The CDR3 loop spans 16 amino acids. Germline lookup yields CDR1 MDHEN and CDR2 SYDVKM. Trimming removed 4 bases from V and 4 bases from J; junction bases left unmatched: 11. The CDR3 DNA reads as TGTGCCAGCAGTTGGCCGGCCGGGACAGGGCTATACGAGCAGTACTTC. The encoded protein is CASSWPAGTGLYEQYF. Full variable domain (missing parts from reference TRBV28 and TRBJ2-7): DVKVTQSSRYLVKRTGEKVFLECVQDMDHENMFWYRQDPGLGLRLIYFSYDVKMKEKGDIPEGYSVSREKKERFSLILESASTNQTSMYLCASSWPAGTGLYEQYFGPGTRLTVT.